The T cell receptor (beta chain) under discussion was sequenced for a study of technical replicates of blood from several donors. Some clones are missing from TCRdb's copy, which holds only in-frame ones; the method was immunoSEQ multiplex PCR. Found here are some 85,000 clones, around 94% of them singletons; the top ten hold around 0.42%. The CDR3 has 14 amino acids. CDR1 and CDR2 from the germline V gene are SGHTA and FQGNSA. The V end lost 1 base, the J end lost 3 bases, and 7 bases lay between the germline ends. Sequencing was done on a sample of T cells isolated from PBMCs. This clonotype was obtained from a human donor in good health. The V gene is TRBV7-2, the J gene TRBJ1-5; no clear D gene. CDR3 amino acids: CASSLDTFNQPQHF. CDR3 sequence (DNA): TGTGCCAGCAGCTTAGACACCTTCAATCAGCCCCAGCATTTT.